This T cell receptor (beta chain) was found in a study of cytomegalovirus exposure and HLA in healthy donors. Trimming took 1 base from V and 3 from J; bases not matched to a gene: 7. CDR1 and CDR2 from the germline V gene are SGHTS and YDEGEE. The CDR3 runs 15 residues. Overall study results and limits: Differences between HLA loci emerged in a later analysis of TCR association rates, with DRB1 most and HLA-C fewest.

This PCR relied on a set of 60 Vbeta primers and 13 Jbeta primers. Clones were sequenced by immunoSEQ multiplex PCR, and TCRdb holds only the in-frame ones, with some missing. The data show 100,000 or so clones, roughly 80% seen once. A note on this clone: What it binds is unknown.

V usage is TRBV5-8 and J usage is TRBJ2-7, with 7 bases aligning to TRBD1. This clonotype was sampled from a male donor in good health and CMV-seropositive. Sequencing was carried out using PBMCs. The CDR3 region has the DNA TGTGCCAGCAGCTTGCCCCCGGGACAGCGCTACGAGCAGTACTTC. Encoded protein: CASSLPPGQRYEQYF.